The 25 T cell receptor beta chains below all came from one sample that was sequenced in a study of tumor-infiltrating lymphocytes in primary liver carcinoma. Starting from 500 ng of total RNA, TCR beta cDNA was produced with a primer in the constant region. Three rounds of nested multiplex PCR with slightly modified ARM-PCR produced TCR beta libraries. TRBV1-TRBV30 forward primers and a C-beta reverse primer were used in the first two PCR rounds, which each ran for approximately 11 cycles. Each CDR3 protein is one row after TCRdb ran MiXCR on the multiplex PCR reads. This sample has 100,000 or so distinct CDR3 sequences, with about two thirds found just once. Unsorted bulk tissue of about 19-31 mg yielded co-extracted RNA and DNA. Material: liver tumor tissue from sampling region 2. Indicated subset: tumor region T2, inferior pole. Receptor source: a woman aged 55-69 years with primary liver carcinoma and hepatitis B virus infection.

This clonotype has ten or more counts. This chain joins TRBV5-6 and TRBJ2-4, with a possible D match to TRBD1 (8 bases). CDR3 length: 15 residues. The germline gives CDR1 SGHDT, CDR2 YYEEEE. The ends were cut back, 5 bases at V and 0 bases at J, with 12 bases in the middle. The CDR3 DNA reads as TGTGCCAGCAGGAACAGGGGGGGAGCCAAAAACATTCAGTACTTC. Its protein product is CASRNRGGAKNIQYF.

For this clonotype: A much larger clone differs by one base, so this may be a read error. The chain links TRBV10-3 to TRBJ1-5, with D unclear. CDR3 length: 14 residues. Looked up from germline, CDR1 is ENHRY and CDR2 is SYGVKD. Trimming removed 10 bases at V and 2 bases at J, with 15 bases between. CDR3 residues: CANGPGGGNQPQHF. In DNA, the CDR3 is TGTGCCAACGGCCCAGGTGGTGGCAATCAGCCCCAGCATTTT.

J is TRBJ1-2 and V is TRBV7-9; 7 positions match TRBD1. The CDR3 covers 15 residues. V shed 5 bases, J shed 2 bases, and the junction held 8 bases outside the gene matches. The germline V gene encodes CDR1 SEHNR and CDR2 FQNEAQ (reference sequence). CDR3 region: CASSVQGRANYGYTF. CDR3 DNA sequence: TGTGCCAGCAGCGTACAGGGGAGGGCAAACTATGGCTACACCTTC.

As to this clonotype: This may arise from a read error, as a much more abundant clone is one base away. The chain couples TRBV28 to TRBJ2-3, with D hard to call. The germline V gene encodes CDR1 MDHEN and CDR2 SYDVKM. The CDR3 sequence is 12 residues long. The CDR3 sequence is CPSTSNTDTQYF. The CDR3 DNA is TGTCCCAGCACATCGAACACAGATACGCAGTATTTT.

About this clonotype itself: A read error may account for a junction end that differs from germline. This sequence joins TRBV7-8 and TRBJ1-5, with D perhaps matching TRBD1 (5 bases). The CDR3 contains 14 residues. Germline CDR1 is SGHVS and CDR2 is FQNEAQ. The CDR3 here is CASSLGWGNKPQHF. In DNA, the CDR3 is TGTGCCAGCAGCTTGGGTTGGGGCAATAAGCCCCAGCATTTT.

With regard to this clonotype: This may stem from a read error, because a much larger clone lies one nucleotide away. The missing conserved phenylalanine or tryptophan at the end of this CDR3 makes a read error likely. The CDR3 spells CSVGGGQKDYDYTL. DNA for the CDR3: TGCAGCGTTGGGGGGGGACAAAAGGACTATGACTACACCCTC. This chain connects TRBV29-1 to TRBJ1-2, with D maybe TRBD1 (6 bases). This CDR3 has 14 residues. Germline V gives CDR1 SQVTM, CDR2 ANQGSEA.

Of note for this clonotype: A junction boundary mismatches the germline segment, possibly from a read error. The rearrangement links TRBV11-2 to TRBJ1-2; D is unresolved. The CDR3 is 14 residues long. The V gene's germline CDR1 is SGHAT and CDR2 FQNNGV. CDR3 residues: CASSLGDSFYGYSF. CDR3 sequence (DNA): TGTGCCAGCAGCTTAGGGGATAGCTTCTATGGTTACTCCTTC.

This clonotype was seen ten or more times. This chain links TRBV5-4 with TRBJ2-1; D gene ambiguous. The CDR3 is 13 residues long. V lost 4 bases and J 9 bases, leaving 14 bases between the germline ends. The germline CDR1 and CDR2 sequences are SGHNT and YYREEE (reference sequence). The CDR3 protein is CASSRTKPSEQFF. The CDR3 nucleotides read TGTGCCAGCAGCCGGACCAAACCGAGTGAGCAGTTCTTC.

This clonotype occurred a few times. A read error may be the cause here, since a much bigger clone is one base away. V is TRBV14 and J is TRBJ1-1; unclear D gene. Per germline, CDR1 SGHDN and CDR2 FVKESK. V dropped 6 bases and J dropped 1 base, with 9 bases sitting between them. This CDR3 comprises 13 residues. CDR3 region: CASSLTGNTEAFF. The CDR3 nucleotides are TGTGCCAGCAGTCTTACCGGGAACACTGAAGCTTTCTTT.

A note on this clonotype: This CDR3 fails to terminate in the conserved phenylalanine or tryptophan, so it likely reflects a read error. The chain employs TRBV11-2 and TRBJ1-6; D may be TRBD1 (5 bases). The CDR3 extends over 15 amino acids. CDR1 and CDR2 from the germline V gene are SGHAT and FQNNGV. Trimming pared 5 bases from V and 7 bases from J, leaving 15 bases between. For the CDR3, the DNA is TGTGCCAGCAGCCTAAAAACAGGAGGCAATTCACCCCTCCACTAT. Protein sequence: CASSLKTGGNSPLHY.

This clonotype was counted a single time. V is TRBV12-3 or TRBV12-4 and J is TRBJ1-5, with 8 bases that match TRBD1. The CDR3 contains 15 residues. Losses at the gene ends were 5 bases for V and 4 bases for J; bases not matched to a gene: 7. The CDR3 loop reads CASSLTGEVNQPQHF. As DNA, the CDR3 is TGTGCCAGCAGTCTGACAGGGGAAGTAAATCAGCCCCAGCATTTT.

Comment on this clonotype: A read error is likely, as this CDR3 ends without the conserved phenylalanine or tryptophan. The limits of the CDR3 on the DNA are not certain, so only TCRdb's listed CDR3 is given. The chain combines TRBV5-6 with TRBJ2-7; the table calls TRBD1, which could not be checked here. Germline assignment: CDR1 SGHDT and CDR2 YYEEEE. The CDR3 region is 13 residues in length, termini included. Here the CDR3 reads CASSGGPGYEHYL.

A note on this clonotype: Compared with germline, one end of the junction differs, possibly owing to a read error. This chain links TRBV11-3 with TRBJ2-1; possible D gene TRBD2, 6 bases. Germline V gene sequence: CDR1 SGHNT, CDR2 YENEEA. The CDR3 runs to 14 residues. The CDR3 protein is CASSLGSASGELFF. For the CDR3, the DNA is TGTGCCAGTAGCCTCGGTTCGGCGTCGGGGGAGCTGTTCTTC.

The chain links TRBV11-3 to TRBJ1-2; D uncertain. Germline V lookup: CDR1 SGHNT, CDR2 YENEEA. V gave up 11 bases and J gave up 6 bases, with 22 bases separating them. The CDR3 consists of 14 residues. The CDR3 region is CAGGLATILDGYTF. CDR3 DNA sequence: TGTGCCGGCGGCTTAGCGACGATTCTTGATGGCTACACCTTC. The whole variable domain, filled in from reference TRBV11-3 and TRBJ1-2, reads EAGVVQSPRYKIIEKKQPVAFWCNPISGHNTLYWYLQNLGQGPELLIRYENEEAVDDSQLPKDRFSAERLKGVDSTLKIQPAELGDSAVYLCAGGLATILDGYTFGSGTRLTVV.

With regard to this clonotype: The junction departs from germline at one end; a sequencing error may be responsible. V is TRBV11-2 and J is TRBJ2-4; 13 nucleotides agree with TRBD2. This CDR3 is built from 19 residues. CDR1 SGHAT and CDR2 FQNNGV come from the germline V gene. The DNA for the CDR3 is TGTGCCAGCAGCCCACGACTAGCGGGAGGACCTCGGATCAAAAACATTAAGTACTTC. This encodes CASSPRLAGGPRIKNIKYF.

As to this clonotype: The junction and the germline gene differ at one end; a read error may be behind it. V usage is TRBV19 and J usage is TRBJ1-1; D possibly corresponds to TRBD1 (6 bases). CDR1 is LNHDA and CDR2 is SQIVND in the germline V gene (reference sequence). There are 14 residues in the CDR3. In DNA form, the CDR3 reads TGTGCCACTAGTATCGGCGCAGGGGTCACTGAAGCTTTCTTT. Translating it yields CATSIGAGVTEAFF.

This clonotype was detected many times. V usage is TRBV29-1 and J usage is TRBJ2-1; 11 bases fit TRBD2. The CDR3 sequence is 17 residues long. Germline values: CDR1 SQVTM, CDR2 ANQGSEA. V lost 4 bases to trimming and J lost 0 bases; unmatched junction nucleotides: 8. The CDR3 DNA reads as TGCAGCGTTGCCCTGACTAGCGGGGTGAGCTCCTACAATGAGCAGTTCTTC. Translation gives CSVALTSGVSSYNEQFF.

In regard to this clonotype: Here the CDR3 omits its conserved ending phenylalanine or tryptophan, so a read error is the likely source. The chain is built from TRBV29-1 and TRBJ2-2; 9 bases are shared with TRBD1. This CDR3 is built from 13 residues. Germline CDR1 is SQVTM and CDR2 is ANQGSEA. In DNA, the CDR3 is TGTAGCTCTCGGACAGGGGAGACCGGGGAGCTGTTTTTA. The encoded protein is CSSRTGETGELFL.

This clonotype showed up many times. Since a much larger clone is just one base distant, this may be a read error. This likely comes from a read error, as the CDR3 has no conserved phenylalanine or tryptophan at its end. The chain carries TRBV10-2 and TRBJ2-2; D is ambiguous. The CDR3 runs to 13 residues. CDR1 and CDR2 from the germline V gene are WSHSY and SAAADI. V shed 3 bases and J shed 4 bases, with 6 bases lying between them. The CDR3 bases are TGCGCCAGCAGTGACCGTACCACCGGGGAGCTGTTTTCT. The encoded protein is CASSDRTTGELFS.

Comments on this clonotype: Without the conserved terminal phenylalanine or tryptophan, this CDR3 likely stems from a read error. The V gene is TRBV28, the J gene TRBJ2-7; 12 positions match TRBD2. The CDR3 runs to 14 residues. Germline V gene sequence: CDR1 MDHEN, CDR2 SYDVKM. V lost 5 bases to trimming and J lost 10 bases; unmatched junction nucleotides: 9. CDR3 region: CASSPYASGRAQYL. For the CDR3, the DNA is TGTGCCAGCAGTCCCTACGCTAGCGGGAGGGCCCAGTACCTC.

As for this clonotype: A single base separates this from a much larger clone, so it may be a read error. The V call is TRBV5-6, the J call TRBJ2-5; D is unclear. CDR3 length equals 13 residues. CDR1 is SGHDT and CDR2 is YYEEEE in the germline V gene. CDR3 sequence (DNA): TGTGTCAGCAGCTTGGTGCGGTATGAGACCCAGTACTTC. Protein sequence: CVSSLVRYETQYF.

Comment on this clonotype: Its ends do not fully match the called genes, so a read error is possible. This chain links TRBV28 with TRBJ1-5; 7 nucleotides match TRBD1. Germline-derived CDR1 and CDR2 are MDHEN and SYDVKM. The CDR3 runs to 16 residues. The CDR3 is CARSLLRGQGNQPQHF. For the CDR3, the DNA is TGTGCCAGAAGTTTGCTAAGGGGGCAGGGGAATCAGCCCCAGCATTTT.

This clonotype appeared many times. The chain recombines TRBV7-8 with TRBJ1-5; TRBD1 might be the D (5 bases). This CDR3 has 15 residues. Trimming stripped 1 base from V and 2 bases from J, with 9 bases between. CDR1 and CDR2 (germline): SGHVS, FQNEAQ. The CDR3 reads CASSLVGGGNQPQHF. The CDR3 region has the DNA TGTGCCAGCAGCTTAGTCGGGGGTGGCAATCAGCCCCAGCATTTT.

With regard to this clonotype: Sequence at one end of the junction differs from germline and may be a read error. Written as DNA, the CDR3 is TGTGCCAGTCCATCCCTACAGGGACGCGTTCGTGATCAGACCCAGCATTTT. Its protein is CASPSLQGRVRDQTQHF. The V call is TRBV6-1, the J call TRBJ1-5; D perhaps matches TRBD1 (6 bases). The germline CDR1 and CDR2 sequences are MNHNS and SASEGT. The CDR3 runs 17 residues.

This chain links TRBV28 with TRBJ2-4; D remains ambiguous. The CDR3 spans 15 residues. Germline assignment: CDR1 MDHEN and CDR2 SYDVKM. V dropped 6 bases and J dropped 0 bases, with 12 bases sitting between them. For the CDR3, the DNA is TGTGCCAGCAGCCCTCTTAAGGTAGCCAAAAACATTCAGTACTTC. Protein product: CASSPLKVAKNIQYF.